This T cell receptor (beta chain) was obtained from a study of blood T cell repertoires in COVID-19. At the level of the study: COVID-19 samples from acute and convalescent phases originated in the United States, Italy and Spain. T cells, B-cell-depleted T cells, or PBMCs supplied cDNA or gDNA.

Sequenced by immunoSEQ multiplex PCR; TCRdb stores in-frame clones only, minus some. This sample has about 350,000 clones; approximately 91% occur once, and the top ten carry just over 1%. In germline, CDR1 is ENHRY, CDR2 SYGVKD. This CDR3 comprises 12 residues. Trimming cost V 6 bases and J 3 bases, with 7 bases left between them. Cohorts were based on clinical histories the participants reported. Sequenced input: PBMCs or T cells enriched from blood (not recorded which). The TCR comes from a woman aged 25-40 years who had been exposed to COVID-19. The chain joins TRBV10-3 to TRBJ2-3, with a weak D call TRBD2 (6 bases). In DNA form, the CDR3 reads TGTGCCATCAGGGGAGGAACAGATACGCAGTATTTT. This gives the protein CAIRGGTDTQYF.